These 17 T cell receptor beta chains were sequenced from one sample in a study of T cell repertoires in cytomegalovirus infection. Which antigens these TCRs recognize remains unknown. TCRdb reprocessed the reads with MiXCR, giving one entry per CDR3 protein. The repertoire holds some 800,000 distinct CDR3 sequences, 25% to 30% seen once, with about an eighth in the top ten. The sample consisted of cultured CD8+ T cells from PBMCs, taken from culture after CMV antigen stimulation. These receptors came from a human donor in good health (CMV status not recorded). Some clones in this sample may be carry-over from other donors' samples.

CDR3 coding DNA: TGTGCCAGCAGCTTGGAGGGGGAGGGGGATACGCAGTATTTT. This codes for CASSLEGEGDTQYF. V and J are TRBV5-4 and TRBJ2-3; D perhaps matches TRBD2 (7 bases). Trimming shortened V by 0 bases and J by 6 bases, and 11 bases separated the two germline ends. The germline V gene has CDR1 SGHNT and CDR2 YYREEE (reference sequence). This CDR3 spans 14 amino acids.

This clonotype was picked up many times. The rearrangement joins TRBV27 to TRBJ2-5; 10 bases are shared with TRBD1. The CDR3 has 13 residues. V trimming: 8 bases; J trimming: 4 bases; junction bases outside the gene matches: 4. Germline loops: CDR1 MNHEY, CDR2 SMNVEV (reference sequence). The CDR3 loop reads CASRDRGLETQYF. The CDR3 DNA reads TGTGCCAGCCGGGACAGGGGATTAGAGACCCAGTACTTC.

This clonotype was seen more than once but under ten times. In DNA form, the CDR3 reads TGTGCCAGCAGCTTCGCTCAAAGACAGACGGACGCAGATACGCAGTATTTT. Translated: CASSFAQRQTDADTQYF. The chain joins TRBV7-9 to TRBJ2-3; D is possibly TRBD1 (5 bases). Trimming stripped 3 bases from V and 4 bases from J, with 20 bases between. Germline loops: CDR1 SEHNR, CDR2 FQNEAQ (reference sequence). The CDR3 length is 17 residues.

The J gene is TRBJ2-3, the V gene TRBV20-1, with 8 bases fitting TRBD2. Trimming at V came to 6 bases and at J to 4 bases, leaving 9 bases not matched to a gene. The CDR3 is 14 residues long. CDR1 is DFQATT, CDR2 SNEGSKA, per germline (reference sequence). The CDR3, as DNA: TGCAGTGCATTGTCGGGACTAGAATCAGATACGCAGTATTTT. This encodes CSALSGLESDTQYF.

The chain joins TRBV7-3 to TRBJ1-1, with D possibly being TRBD1 (6 bases). The CDR3 length is 16 residues. In germline, CDR1 is SGHTA, CDR2 FQGTGA. The V end lost 5 bases, the J end lost 1 base, and 17 bases lay between the germline ends. CDR3 nucleotides: TGTGCCAGCAGCCCCAACCGCCGACAGGAGAACACTGAAGCTTTCTTT. Residues: CASSPNRRQENTEAFF.

This clonotype was seen only a few times. The chain has TRBV6-2 or TRBV6-3 and TRBJ2-1; D not resolved. V was clipped by 1 base and J by 4 bases, with 8 bases between them. CDR1 and CDR2 (germline): MNHEY, SVGEGT. CDR3 size: 14 residues. CDR3 DNA sequence: TGTGCCAGCAGTTACTTTGTCGGGTACAATGAGCAGTTCTTC. As protein: CASSYFVGYNEQFF.

This clonotype turned up a few times. This sequence joins TRBV4-1 and TRBJ2-7, with D possibly being TRBD2 (5 bases). V was cut by 3 bases and J by 7 bases, with 13 bases left in between. The CDR3 is 13 amino acids. The germline CDR1 and CDR2 sequences are MGHRA and YSYEKL. CDR3 loop: CASSHGGPGEQYF. In DNA, the CDR3 is TGCGCCAGCAGCCACGGAGGACCGGGGGAGCAGTACTTC.

This clonotype was recorded many times. The V call is TRBV7-8, the J call TRBJ1-1; TRBD1 might be the D (5 bases). The germline V and J ends were trimmed by 5 bases and 0 bases, with 13 bases remaining between them. The length of the CDR3 is 15 residues. Germline V gene sequence: CDR1 SGHVS, CDR2 FQNEAQ. CDR3: CASSAKTALNTEAFF. The CDR3 coding sequence is TGTGCCAGCAGCGCGAAGACAGCGTTGAACACTGAAGCTTTCTTT.

The chain is built from TRBV5-6 and TRBJ2-3; 9 bases are shared with TRBD2. V lost 4 bases to trimming and J lost 7 bases; unmatched junction nucleotides: 7. CDR3 length: 14 residues. Germline CDR1 is SGHDT and CDR2 is YYEEEE. As DNA, the CDR3 is TGTGCCAGCAGCCTGGCGGGGGGGCTGCATACGCAGTATTTT. It encodes CASSLAGGLHTQYF.

In its sample, this clonotype was seen a few times. The genes are TRBV14 and TRBJ1-1; no definite D call. The germline V and J ends were trimmed by 4 bases and 0 bases, with 12 bases remaining between them. The CDR3 covers 15 residues. Germline V lookup: CDR1 SGHDN, CDR2 FVKESK. The CDR3 protein is CASSPWVDMNTEAFF. The DNA for the CDR3 is TGTGCCAGCAGCCCCTGGGTGGATATGAACACTGAAGCTTTCTTT.

A remark on this clonotype: At one end, the junction sequence differs from germline, possibly due to a read error. V usage is TRBV19 and J usage is TRBJ2-1, with 9 positions matching TRBD2. This CDR3 is 16 amino acids long. CDR1 and CDR2 from the germline V gene are LNHDA and SQIVND (reference sequence). CDR3 sequence (DNA): TGTGCCAGTATACCCTCAAGCGGGGGGCTTTACAATGAGCAGTTGTTC. Translation gives CASIPSSGGLYNEQLF. Using reference TRBV19 and TRBJ2-1 for the parts outside the CDR3, the full variable domain is DGGITQSPKYLFRKEGQNVTLSCEQNLNHDAMYWYRQDPGQGLRLIYYSQIVNDFQKGDIAEGYSVSREKKESFPLTVTSAQKNPTAFYLCASIPSSGGLYNEQLFGPGTRLTVL.

CDR3 residues: CATSDPRLARANEQFF. The DNA of the CDR3 is TGTGCCACCAGTGACCCGAGACTAGCACGGGCCAATGAGCAGTTCTTC. The chain joins TRBV24-1 to TRBJ2-1, with 7 nucleotides matching TRBD2. The germline gives CDR1 KGHDR, CDR2 SFDVKD. V shed 4 bases, J shed 6 bases, and the junction held 11 bases outside the gene matches. This CDR3 comprises 16 residues.

The rearrangement uses TRBV4-3 and TRBJ2-1, with D unclear. The CDR3 length is 14 residues. Trimming cost V 1 base and J 8 bases, with 12 bases left between them. Germline values: CDR1 LGHNA, CDR2 YSLEER. DNA for the CDR3: TGCGCCAGCAGCCAAGGGGTTTTTGAGGATGAGCAGTTCTTC. Protein product: CASSQGVFEDEQFF.

This clonotype came up a few times. V is TRBV29-1 and J is TRBJ2-7; no clear D. Deletions cut 7 bases from V and 3 bases from J, with 13 bases between. CDR3 length: 12 residues. CDR1 and CDR2 from the germline V gene are SQVTM and ANQGSEA. The CDR3 spells CSALFASYEQYF. The CDR3 DNA reads TGCAGCGCCCTCTTTGCCAGCTACGAGCAGTACTTC.

The chain couples TRBV19 to TRBJ1-6; D unresolved. The CDR3 runs 13 residues. CDR1 and CDR2 (germline): LNHDA, SQIVND (reference sequence). The ends were cut back, 2 bases at V and 6 bases at J, with 5 bases in the middle. The CDR3 protein is CASSISGNSPLHF. CDR3 nucleotide sequence: TGTGCCAGTAGTATATCTGGTAATTCACCCCTCCACTTT.

The chain uses TRBV13 and TRBJ2-1; unclear D gene. This CDR3 has 15 amino acids. Germline values: CDR1 PRHDT, CDR2 FYEKMQ (reference sequence). Trimming cost V 5 bases and J 5 bases, with 16 bases left between them. This CDR3 is CASSPPDGWDNEQFF. The CDR3 coding sequence is TGTGCCAGCAGCCCACCGGACGGGTGGGACAATGAGCAGTTCTTC.

This clonotype was counted a few times. The J gene is TRBJ1-1, the V gene TRBV27, with a weak D call TRBD1 (6 bases). Germline V gives CDR1 MNHEY, CDR2 SMNVEV (reference sequence). This CDR3 is 15 amino acids long. Between the trimmed V and J ends, which lost 6 bases and 4 bases, there was a span of 18 bases. Here the CDR3 reads CASSIVGGSGTEAFF. CDR3 nucleotide sequence: TGTGCCAGCAGCATCGTAGGGGGATCGGGCACTGAAGCTTTCTTT.